Following are 32 T cell receptor beta chains from one sample sequenced in a study of patients and donors after allogeneic stem cell transplantation. In TCRdb, the RT-PCR reads were re-called with MiXCR into one record per CDR3 protein. Here the sample spans approximately 20,000 distinct CDR3 sequences, less than 5% being singletons. Sample: blood, either unsorted or a sorted T cell fraction (not recorded which). These receptors came from a human donor who was either an allogeneic HSCT recipient or a stem cell or donor lymphocyte infusion donor (not recorded which). It is not recorded whose cells these are; they may come from a transplant donor.

The sample holds many counts of this clonotype. The chain uses TRBV5-1 and TRBJ1-2; weak D call: TRBD1 (6 bases). CDR1 SGHRS and CDR2 YFSETQ come from the germline V gene. V gave up 1 base and J gave up 3 bases, with 7 bases separating them. The CDR3 is 13 amino acids. The chain's CDR3 is CASSLSGDYGYTF. DNA of the CDR3: TGCGCCAGCAGCTTGTCAGGGGACTATGGCTACACCTTC.

The chain is built from TRBV14 and TRBJ2-3; D unresolved. With 0 bases removed from V and 6 bases from J, the gap between germline ends came to 13 bases. This CDR3 has 15 residues. Per the germline V gene, CDR1 is SGHDN and CDR2 is FVKESK. In DNA, the CDR3 is TGTGCCAGCAGCCAAGATTTGGCCCGCCGTGATACGCAGTATTTT. This translates into CASSQDLARRDTQYF.

There are many counts of this clonotype. The chain recombines TRBV2 with TRBJ2-3; 10 nucleotides line up with TRBD2. This CDR3 is built from 14 residues. The J segment lost 13 bases and the V segment lost 0 bases, leaving 7 bases of the junction unmatched. Germline loops: CDR1 SNHLY, CDR2 FYNNEI. The CDR3 protein is CASSEAPSGRLEYF. CDR3 nucleotides: TGTGCCAGCAGTGAAGCCCCTAGCGGGAGATTGGAGTATTTT.

This clonotype was counted a few times. The genes are TRBV5-8 and TRBJ2-3; 8 nucleotides match TRBD1. The germline gives CDR1 SGHTS, CDR2 YDEGEE. The J segment lost 6 bases and the V segment lost 3 bases, leaving 12 bases of the junction unmatched. There are 16 residues in the CDR3. The DNA for the CDR3 is TGTGCCAGCAGCTCCTTTGCTGGCAGGGACAGGGATACGCAGTATTTT. Protein: CASSSFAGRDRDTQYF.

The chain couples TRBV10-2 to TRBJ1-1; no firm D call. V dropped 5 bases and J dropped 0 bases, with 4 bases sitting between them. The V gene's germline CDR1 is WSHSY and CDR2 SAAADI. The CDR3 is made up of 12 amino acids. CDR3 nucleotide sequence: TGCGCCAGCAGTTGGCTGAACACTGAAGCTTTCTTT. Amino acids: CASSWLNTEAFF.

This clonotype has a count of ten or more. This chain uses TRBV30 with TRBJ1-5, with TRBD1 as a possible D gene (6 bases). This CDR3 is built from 13 residues. V was trimmed by 3 bases and J by 8 bases, leaving 14 bases between them. Germline CDR1 reads GTSNPN; CDR2 reads SVGIG (reference sequence). CDR3 sequence reads: CAWSYSGAEPQHF. The CDR3 DNA follows: TGTGCCTGGAGCTACTCAGGGGCTGAGCCCCAGCATTTT.

The chain uses TRBV15 and TRBJ1-1; 9 bases align to TRBD1. The V gene's germline CDR1 is LNHNV and CDR2 YYDKDF (reference sequence). V lost 5 bases and J lost 4; bases outside the gene matches: 5. The CDR3 loop spans 14 amino acids. This chain's CDR3 is CATSGDRVSTEAFF. The CDR3 nucleotides are TGTGCCACCAGCGGGGACAGGGTAAGCACTGAAGCTTTCTTT.

The genes are TRBV20-1 and TRBJ2-5, with D possibly matching TRBD1 (7 bases). Germline CDR1 and CDR2: DFQATT and SNEGSKA (reference sequence). Trimming left V 1 base short and J 1 base short, with 13 bases between. The CDR3 is made up of 15 amino acids. CDR3 sequence (DNA): TGCAGTGCTAGAGGCCAGGGGGGTCCCCAAGAGACCCAGTACTTC. This encodes CSARGQGGPQETQYF.

This clonotype was observed a handful of times. The rearrangement joins TRBV7-2 to TRBJ2-7, with 7 positions matching TRBD1. The CDR3 length is 13 residues. The germline V gene encodes CDR1 SGHTA and CDR2 FQGNSA. J gave up 4 bases and V 3 bases, and 3 bases lay outside the gene matches. The chain's CDR3 is CASSFWTGYEQYF. As DNA, the CDR3 is TGTGCCAGCAGCTTTTGGACAGGATACGAGCAGTACTTC.

Sample share makes this clonotype medium-sized. The chain links TRBV29-1 to TRBJ2-7, with a possible D match to TRBD2 (5 bases). V was cut by 4 bases and J by 7 bases, with 8 bases left in between. This CDR3 is 10 amino acids long. The germline V gene encodes CDR1 SQVTM and CDR2 ANQGSEA. The DNA of the CDR3 is TGCAGCGTTGGTGGGAGAGAGCAGTACTTC. This gives the protein CSVGGREQYF.

The genes are TRBV19 and TRBJ1-2; 7 nucleotides align to TRBD1. J gave up 5 bases and V 7 bases, and 10 bases lay outside the gene matches. The CDR3 totals 14 residues. Germline V gene sequence: CDR1 LNHDA, CDR2 SQIVND (reference sequence). The CDR3 coding sequence is TGTGCCAGTACCCCCCGGGACAGATTTTATGGCTACACCTTC. This encodes CASTPRDRFYGYTF. Using reference TRBV19 and TRBJ1-2 for the parts outside the CDR3, the full variable domain is DGGITQSPKYLFRKEGQNVTLSCEQNLNHDAMYWYRQDPGQGLRLIYYSQIVNDFQKGDIAEGYSVSREKKESFPLTVTSAQKNPTAFYLCASTPRDRFYGYTFGSGTRLTVV.

This clonotype was seen ten or more times. This chain joins TRBV6-5 and TRBJ2-5; the D gene is possibly TRBD2 (6 bases). V was clipped by 1 base and J by 5 bases, with 11 bases between them. From germline, CDR1 is MNHEY and CDR2 SVGAGI. There are 14 residues in the CDR3. This CDR3 reads CASSYLRGWETQYF. The CDR3 DNA follows: TGTGCCAGCAGTTACTTGCGGGGCTGGGAGACCCAGTACTTC.

This clonotype showed up many times. This chain connects TRBV27 to TRBJ1-1; D gene uncertain. The CDR3 has 10 residues. From germline, CDR1 is MNHEY and CDR2 SMNVEV (reference sequence). Trimming removed 9 bases from V and 5 bases from J, with 7 bases in between. CDR3 coding DNA: TGTGCCAGACGGCGGACTGAAGCTTTCTTT. This sequence encodes CARRRTEAFF.

This clonotype was observed many times. The J gene is TRBJ2-7, the V gene TRBV28, with 8 bases that match TRBD1. CDR1 is MDHEN and CDR2 is SYDVKM in the germline V gene. The CDR3 spans 14 residues. V dropped 6 bases and J dropped 1; count of bases not matched to a gene: 5. The CDR3 reads CASSAWDRSYEQYF. In nucleotides, the CDR3 is TGTGCCAGCAGCGCGTGGGACAGGTCCTACGAGCAGTACTTC.

This clonotype was observed at least ten times. The V call is TRBV25-1, the J call TRBJ2-5, with 16 positions matching TRBD2. CDR1 and CDR2 from the germline V gene are MGHDK and SYGVNS. Unmatched junction bases numbered 5, after V lost 8 bases and J lost 5 bases. The CDR3 is 15 residues long. The CDR3 sequence is CASGTSGRDRETQYF. CDR3 nucleotides: TGTGCCAGCGGGACTAGCGGGAGGGACAGGGAGACCCAGTACTTC.

This clonotype was observed at least ten times. The J gene is TRBJ2-1, the V gene TRBV4-2; D is possibly TRBD2 (6 bases). There are 17 residues in the CDR3. V lost 0 bases, J lost 0 bases, and 12 bases lay in between. Germline V gives CDR1 LGHNA, CDR2 YNFKEQ. This CDR3 reads CASSQDRRGRSYNEQFF. The CDR3 bases are TGTGCCAGCAGCCAAGATCGGAGGGGCCGCTCCTACAATGAGCAGTTCTTC.

This clonotype was seen at least ten times. The genes are TRBV5-8 and TRBJ2-7; D is undetermined. V gave up 0 bases and J gave up 0 bases, with 7 bases separating them. The CDR3 spans 14 residues. CDR1 and CDR2 (germline): SGHTS, YDEGEE. The CDR3 here is CASSLVGLSYEQYF. In DNA, the CDR3 is TGTGCCAGCAGCTTGGTGGGCCTCTCCTACGAGCAGTACTTC.

Notes on this clonotype: With a much larger clone just one base away, this may be a read error. The V gene is TRBV4-2, the J gene TRBJ2-7; 7 nucleotides line up with TRBD1. CDR1 is LGHNA and CDR2 is YNFKEQ in the germline V gene. This CDR3 has 15 residues. In DNA form, the CDR3 reads TGTGCCAGCAGCCCTCAAGCCGGGACAGAGTACGAGCAGCACTTC. Translating gives CASSPQAGTEYEQHF.

This clonotype was counted a few times. The CDR3 region is CASSLVFRTEAFF. CDR3 nucleotide sequence: TGTGCCAGCAGTTTAGTTTTTCGGACTGAAGCTTTCTTT. The V gene is TRBV28, the J gene TRBJ1-1, with D hard to call. Germline CDR1 reads MDHEN; CDR2 reads SYDVKM. The CDR3 spans 13 residues. The V end was cut by 2 bases, the J end by 5 bases, with 9 bases between.

This clonotype was detected ten times or more. The gene calls are TRBV3-1 and TRBJ1-1; 11 nucleotides agree with TRBD1. Germline CDR1 and CDR2: LGHDT and YNNKEL (reference sequence). CDR3 length: 15 residues. V lost 4 bases, J lost 4 bases, and 5 bases stayed unmatched. CDR3 sequence: CASSLEGTGGTEAFF. The CDR3 DNA sequence: TGTGCCAGCAGCCTCGAGGGGACAGGGGGCACTGAAGCTTTCTTT.

This clonotype was recorded many times. The chain uses TRBV10-3 and TRBJ1-1, with 9 positions matching TRBD1. Per the germline V gene, CDR1 is ENHRY and CDR2 is SYGVKD. The trim removed 2 bases at V and 5 bases at J, leaving 0 bases unmatched. There are 13 residues in the CDR3. The CDR3 nucleotides read TGTGCCATCAGTGAGGACAGGGGGACTGAAGCTTTCTTT. Protein product: CAISEDRGTEAFF.

The J gene is TRBJ2-7, the V gene TRBV3-1; 8 bases align to TRBD1. The CDR3 is 16 amino acids. Germline V gene data show CDR1 as LGHDT and CDR2 as YNNKEL (reference sequence). After removal of 3 bases from V and 4 bases from J, the junction contained 11 bases not matched to a gene. The CDR3 DNA reads as TGTGCCAGCAGCCATGGTCGGACAGGGTATAGGTACGAGCAGTACTTC. It encodes CASSHGRTGYRYEQYF.

In this sample, this clonotype turned up many times. V gene TRBV27 combines with J gene TRBJ1-2; 9 nucleotides line up with TRBD1. V gave up 6 bases and J gave up 2 bases; unmatched junction bases: 7. From germline, CDR1 is MNHEY and CDR2 SMNVEV (reference sequence). The CDR3 sequence is 15 residues long. The CDR3 reads CASSDPGTGNYGYTF. For the CDR3, the DNA is TGTGCCAGCAGCGATCCCGGGACAGGGAACTATGGCTACACCTTC.

The J gene is TRBJ2-3, the V gene TRBV6-5, with no clear D. Germline assignment: CDR1 MNHEY and CDR2 SVGAGI. Trimming shortened V by 3 bases and J by 6 bases, and 16 bases separated the two germline ends. The CDR3 has 15 residues. The CDR3 region is CASSYSASGPDTQYF. CDR3 nucleotides: TGTGCCAGCAGTTATTCGGCGTCCGGGCCCGATACGCAGTATTTT.

The table lists this clonotype with many counts. The chain is built from TRBV12-3 or TRBV12-4 and TRBJ1-2; D not certain. The CDR3 runs to 13 residues. Trimming stripped 1 base from V and 8 bases from J, with 11 bases between. The CDR3 bases are TGTGCCAGCAGTTTAGGCCCCCGGAGCGGCTACACCTTC. It yields the protein CASSLGPRSGYTF.

This clonotype was detected ten times or more. The chain employs TRBV28 and TRBJ2-1; 13 bases agree with TRBD2. Germline trimming cut 10 bases from V and 6 bases from J; bases unmatched to any gene: 6. The germline CDR1 and CDR2 sequences are MDHEN and SYDVKM. This CDR3 spans 14 amino acids. The CDR3 here is CATWGLAGTNEQFF. The DNA for the CDR3 is TGTGCCACCTGGGGACTAGCGGGGACCAATGAGCAGTTCTTC.

This clonotype appeared a few times. V and J are TRBV28 and TRBJ1-2, with D perhaps TRBD1 (5 bases). Germline-derived CDR1 and CDR2 are MDHEN and SYDVKM. The length of the CDR3 is 14 residues. V was shortened by 3 bases and J by 4 bases, with 12 bases between the two germline ends. The CDR3 protein is CASSLYDSLYGYTF. CDR3 nucleotide sequence: TGTGCCAGCAGTTTGTACGACAGTCTCTATGGCTACACCTTC.

In this sample, this clonotype turned up many times. The chain uses TRBV7-9 and TRBJ2-1; TRBD2 agrees at 8 bases. With V trimmed by 6 bases and J by 9 bases, 13 bases remained unmatched. The CDR3 covers 15 residues. The germline CDR1 and CDR2 sequences are SEHNR and FQNEAQ (reference sequence). CDR3 sequence (DNA): TGTGCCAGCAGGTCGCGGAACGGGAGGGCATTTGAGCAGTTCTTC. Translation: CASRSRNGRAFEQFF.

There are many counts of this clonotype. CDR3: CASTGDTGELFF. The CDR3 DNA reads as TGTGCCAGCACAGGGGACACCGGGGAGCTGTTTTTT. The gene calls are TRBV2 and TRBJ2-2; the D gene is possibly TRBD1 (6 bases). Between the trimmed V and J ends, which lost 7 bases and 3 bases, there was a span of 6 bases. CDR1 SNHLY and CDR2 FYNNEI come from the germline V gene. CDR3 length equals 12 residues.

This clonotype was counted many times. This chain uses TRBV28 with TRBJ2-7; TRBD2 matches 14 bases. Germline CDR1 MDHEN, CDR2 SYDVKM. This CDR3 has 15 amino acids. V lost 10 bases to trimming and J lost 4 bases; unmatched junction nucleotides: 9. This CDR3 is CATMGGLAGVYEQYF. CDR3 nucleotides: TGTGCCACTATGGGGGGACTAGCGGGAGTTTACGAGCAGTACTTC.

A few counts support this clonotype. This sequence joins TRBV6-1 and TRBJ1-2, with D maybe TRBD1 (6 bases). Germline CDR1 is MNHNS and CDR2 is SASEGT. V lost 6 bases and J 3 bases, leaving 14 bases between the germline ends. CDR3 length: 14 amino acids. CDR3: CASRPRTVYYGYTF. The CDR3 nucleotides are TGTGCCAGCAGACCCCGGACAGTATACTATGGCTACACCTTC.

This clonotype was picked up a small number of times. The gene calls are TRBV11-3 and TRBJ1-1; 7 bases map to TRBD1. The J segment lost 1 base and the V segment lost 2 bases, leaving 7 bases of the junction unmatched. Germline V gene lookup returns CDR1 SGHNT and CDR2 YENEEA. The length of the CDR3 is 16 residues. The CDR3 coding sequence is TGTGCCAGCAGCTTAAATCAGCACAGGGGGAACACTGAAGCTTTCTTT. Its translation is CASSLNQHRGNTEAFF.